A selection of T cell receptor beta chains follows, all from one sample in a study of T cells after yellow fever vaccination. One entry per CDR3 protein results from TCRdb running MiXCR on the 5' RACE reads. The repertoire holds some 300,000 distinct CDR3 sequences, with roughly 8.6% as singletons. Specimen: PBMCs, collected more than 40 days after the first yellow fever vaccination. These receptors were collected from a man between 18 and 35 years old who received the YFV17D yellow fever vaccine. Each CDR3 is given with its conserved first and last residue. The D gene is left open where the match is weak. The size field is filled for only some rows; it gives once, few, many or a size class.

CDR3 DNA,CDR3 protein,D gene,J gene,clone size,V gene
TGTGCCTGGCAAAGCGGGGGGGCCGTTCGGACCGGGGAGCTGTTTTTT,CAWQSGGAVRTGELFF,TRBD2,TRBJ2-2,.,TRBV30
TGTGCCACCAGTGACACGACTAGCGGGGGGCGCACAGATACGCAGTATTTT,CATSDTTSGGRTDTQYF,TRBD2,TRBJ2-3,few,TRBV24-1
TGTGCCAGCAGTTTAAACTGGGACAGCTACGAGCAGTACTTC,CASSLNWDSYEQYF,TRBD1,TRBJ2-7,.,TRBV27
TGTGCCAGCAGTTACTCGAAAGAGCAGTTCTTC,CASSYSKEQFF,.,TRBJ2-1,.,TRBV6-2/TRBV6-3
TGTGCCAGCAGCCCCGGGGGGCCGGAGGGCACTGAAGCTTTCTTT,CASSPGGPEGTEAFF,.,TRBJ1-1,many,TRBV7-2
TGTGCCAGCAGCGACAGGGCCTATAATTCACCCCTCCACTTT,CASSDRAYNSPLHF,TRBD1,TRBJ1-6,few,TRBV7-2
TGTGCCAGCAGTGAAATCCCGCTAGCGGGGGGGAGCACAGATACGCAGTATTTT,CASSEIPLAGGSTDTQYF,TRBD2,TRBJ2-3,.,TRBV6-1
TGTGCCAGCAGCATCGGACGGCACTATGGCTACACCTTC,CASSIGRHYGYTF,.,TRBJ1-2,many,TRBV5-4
TGCAGCGCCGGCGGGATAGCGGGGTCAGACACCGGGGAGCTGTTTTTT,CSAGGIAGSDTGELFF,TRBD2,TRBJ2-2,few,TRBV29-1
TGCAGTGCTAGAGACCCCTCGGGACAATCGAATGGCTACACCTTC,CSARDPSGQSNGYTF,.,TRBJ1-2,.,TRBV20-1
TGTGCCAGCAGAAACCGGGGCAGTAAGGGAAATTCACCCCTCCACTTT,CASRNRGSKGNSPLHF,.,TRBJ1-6,few,TRBV7-6
TGCGCCAGCGATACTCTAAATTGCTGGGCCTACGAGCAGTACTTC,CASDTLNCWAYEQYF,.,TRBJ2-7,few,TRBV5-1
TGCAGTGCTAGAGGGCGGGGAGGGGGAACTGAAGCTTTCTTT,CSARGRGGGTEAFF,.,TRBJ1-1,.,TRBV20-1
TGTGCCAGCAGCCAAGCGGACTCGATTGGCTACACCTTC,CASSQADSIGYTF,.,TRBJ1-2,.,TRBV4-2
TGTGCCAGCAAAATGGGTGGGGGGGTAGATACGCAGTATTTT,CASKMGGGVDTQYF,TRBD2,TRBJ2-3,few,TRBV27
TGTGCCAGCACCCTACTGGGGCCCCAGCAGTTCTTC,CASTLLGPQQFF,.,TRBJ2-1,.,TRBV7-2
TGCGCCAGCAGCTCCAGGACAGGTAGCACAGATACGCAGTATTTT,CASSSRTGSTDTQYF,TRBD1,TRBJ2-3,many,TRBV5-1
TGTGCCAGCAGCTCTTGGGACAGACAAGAGACCCAGTACTTC,CASSSWDRQETQYF,TRBD1,TRBJ2-5,.,TRBV7-9
TGTGCCACCAGTGAAGGGCAGACCCAGTACTTC,CATSEGQTQYF,.,TRBJ2-5,.,TRBV24-1
TGTGCCAGCAGCTGGGACCTAGGGGGGTATGAGCAGTTCTTC,CASSWDLGGYEQFF,.,TRBJ2-1,few,TRBV5-6
TGTGCCAGCAGCTTCGCAGGGGACACTGAAGCTTTCTTT,CASSFAGDTEAFF,.,TRBJ1-1,few,TRBV7-3
TGTGCCAGCAGTTACCGGAGGGCTAGCGGGATCACAGATACGCAGTATTTT,CASSYRRASGITDTQYF,TRBD2,TRBJ2-3,many,TRBV6-2/TRBV6-3
TGTGCCAGTAGGCAGGGAGTCGAGCAGTACTTC,CASRQGVEQYF,.,TRBJ2-7,.,TRBV19
TGTGCCAGCCGAAGGGGGGGGATGAACACCGGGGAGCTGTTTTTT,CASRRGGMNTGELFF,.,TRBJ2-2,few,TRBV6-1
TGTGCCAGCAGCTCCCCCTCGGGGGGGCCAAGTAAGCAGTTCTTC,CASSSPSGGPSKQFF,TRBD2,TRBJ2-1,.,TRBV9
TGTGCCAGCGGTGGAGGGGGCTCTGGGGCCAACGTCCTGACTTTC,CASGGGGSGANVLTF,.,TRBJ2-6,few,TRBV6-1
TGTGCCAGCAGCAGCGGACAGGGGCTGAACACTGAAGCTTTCTTT,CASSSGQGLNTEAFF,TRBD1,TRBJ1-1,few,TRBV7-3
TGTGCCAGCAGCTCGGACAGCTTCTACGAGCAGTACTTC,CASSSDSFYEQYF,.,TRBJ2-7,many,TRBV14
TGCGCCAGCAGCCAAGGAGTAACTGGAAACACCATATATTTT,CASSQGVTGNTIYF,.,TRBJ1-3,.,TRBV4-1
TGCGCCAGCAGCTTGGACAGGGGGCACGAGCAGTACTTC,CASSLDRGHEQYF,TRBD1,TRBJ2-7,.,TRBV5-1
TGCAGTGCTAGCGCGGTGGGGGAGACCCAGTACTTC,CSASAVGETQYF,.,TRBJ2-5,many,TRBV20-1
TGTGCCAGCAGCCGGGACAGGGGGTCGGGTGAGCAGTTCTTC,CASSRDRGSGEQFF,TRBD1,TRBJ2-1,many,TRBV12-3/TRBV12-4
TGCGCCAGCAGCCCTGGTTCTACCTATGGCTACACCTTC,CASSPGSTYGYTF,.,TRBJ1-2,few,TRBV5-1
TGCAGTGCTAGATGGGTCCTAGCGGGTAACAATGAGCAGTTCTTC,CSARWVLAGNNEQFF,TRBD2,TRBJ2-1,.,TRBV20-1
TGTGCCAGCAGCTTGGGAATAAAGACCCAGTACTTC,CASSLGIKTQYF,.,TRBJ2-5,.,TRBV5-6
TGTGCCAGCAGGAATACCCGGTATAGCGGCAATCAGCCCCAGCATTTT,CASRNTRYSGNQPQHF,.,TRBJ1-5,many,TRBV12-3/TRBV12-4
TGTGCCAGCAGCCATCCTAGGGTCCAGAGCTCCTACAATGAGCAGTTCTTC,CASSHPRVQSSYNEQFF,.,TRBJ2-1,few,TRBV14
TGTGCCAGCAGCTCGGGCCACCGCGGGGGTCGTGAGACCCAGTACTTC,CASSSGHRGGRETQYF,TRBD2,TRBJ2-5,.,TRBV7-2
TGTGCCAGCAGTCGAGATGGGGATTTGGGATCTGGGGCCAACGTCCTGACTTTC,CASSRDGDLGSGANVLTF,.,TRBJ2-6,few,TRBV6-1
TGCGCCAGCAGGTCGGGGGCACCCCCCGGGGGTGAGCAGTTCTTC,CASRSGAPPGGEQFF,.,TRBJ2-1,many,TRBV5-1
TGTGCCAGCAGCTCCCTGTCCCAACAAGAGACCCAGTACTTC,CASSSLSQQETQYF,.,TRBJ2-5,.,TRBV7-9
TGTGCCAGCAGTTTAAACAGCCGCACCGGGGAGCTGTTTTTT,CASSLNSRTGELFF,.,TRBJ2-2,many,TRBV12-3/TRBV12-4
TGTGCCAGCAGCAGTATGACTCCCGGGGAGCTGTTTTTT,CASSSMTPGELFF,.,TRBJ2-2,.,TRBV7-9
TGCAGTGCTAAACCTACGGGACAACCGAACACTGAAGCTTTCTTT,CSAKPTGQPNTEAFF,.,TRBJ1-1,few,TRBV20-1
TGTGCCAGCACGAGACGGGGGGGGCTCACTGAAGCTTTCTTT,CASTRRGGLTEAFF,.,TRBJ1-1,.,TRBV6-2/TRBV6-3
TGCGCCAGCAGCCGTTCTGGACAGAACAATGAGCAGTTCTTC,CASSRSGQNNEQFF,.,TRBJ2-1,few,TRBV5-1
TGTGCCAGCACCCGACTAGCCGAGACCCAGTACTTC,CASTRLAETQYF,TRBD2,TRBJ2-5,few,TRBV7-6
TGCGCCAGCAGCCGTCGGTTAGGGAACACTGAAGCTTTCTTT,CASSRRLGNTEAFF,.,TRBJ1-1,.,TRBV4-3
TGTGCCAGCAGCTTACAAAGGGGGGCGAATGAAAAACTGTTTTTT,CASSLQRGANEKLFF,.,TRBJ1-4,few,TRBV7-2